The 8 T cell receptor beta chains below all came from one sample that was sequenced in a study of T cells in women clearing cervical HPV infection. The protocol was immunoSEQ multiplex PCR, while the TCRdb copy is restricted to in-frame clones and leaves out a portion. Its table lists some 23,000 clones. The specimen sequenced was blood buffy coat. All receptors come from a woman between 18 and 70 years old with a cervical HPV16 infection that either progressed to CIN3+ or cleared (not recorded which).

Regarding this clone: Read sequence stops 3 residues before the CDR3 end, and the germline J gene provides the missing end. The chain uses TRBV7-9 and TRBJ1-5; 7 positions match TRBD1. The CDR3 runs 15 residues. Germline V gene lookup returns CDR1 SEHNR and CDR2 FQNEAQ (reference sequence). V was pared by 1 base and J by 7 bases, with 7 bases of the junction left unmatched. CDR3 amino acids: CASSLGTGKGQPQHF. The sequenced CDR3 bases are TGTGCCAGCAGCTTAGGGACAGGAAAAGGGCAGCCC.

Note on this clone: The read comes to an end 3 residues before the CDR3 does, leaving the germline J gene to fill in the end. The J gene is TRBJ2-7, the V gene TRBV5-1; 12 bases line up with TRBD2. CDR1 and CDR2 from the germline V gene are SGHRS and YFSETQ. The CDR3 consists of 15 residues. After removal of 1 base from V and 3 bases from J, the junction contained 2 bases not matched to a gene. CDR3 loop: CASSLRLAGVYEQYF. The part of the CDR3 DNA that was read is TGCGCCAGCAGCTTGAGACTAGCGGGAGTCTACGAG.

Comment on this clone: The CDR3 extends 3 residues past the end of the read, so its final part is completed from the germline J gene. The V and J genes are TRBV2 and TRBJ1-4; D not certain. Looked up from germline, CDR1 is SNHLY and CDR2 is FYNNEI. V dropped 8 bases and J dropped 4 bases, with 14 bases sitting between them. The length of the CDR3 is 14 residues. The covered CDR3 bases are TGTGCCAGCCTCGAAGACATAAATAATGAAAAA. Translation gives CASLEDINNEK. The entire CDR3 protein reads CASLEDINNEKLFF.

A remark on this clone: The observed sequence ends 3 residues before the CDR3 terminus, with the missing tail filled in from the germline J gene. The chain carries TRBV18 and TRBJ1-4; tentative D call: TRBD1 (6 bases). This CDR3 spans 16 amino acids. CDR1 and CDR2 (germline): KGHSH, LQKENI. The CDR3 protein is CASSRNPTGPNSPLFF. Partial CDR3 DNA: TGTGCCAGCTCACGAAACCCGACAGGACCTAATTCACCA.

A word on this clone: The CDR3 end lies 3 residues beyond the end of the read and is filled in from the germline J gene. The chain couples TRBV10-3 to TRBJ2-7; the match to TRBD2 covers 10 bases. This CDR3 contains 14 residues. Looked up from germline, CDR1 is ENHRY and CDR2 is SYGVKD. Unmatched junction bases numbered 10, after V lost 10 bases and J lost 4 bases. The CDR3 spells CATAASGSLYEQYF. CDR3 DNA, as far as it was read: TGTGCCACCGCAGCTAGCGGGAGTTTGTACGAG.

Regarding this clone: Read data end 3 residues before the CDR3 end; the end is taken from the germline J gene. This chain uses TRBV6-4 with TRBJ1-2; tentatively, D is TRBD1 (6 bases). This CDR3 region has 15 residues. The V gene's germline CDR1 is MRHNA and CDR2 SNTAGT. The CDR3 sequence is CASSVLAGTTDTYTF. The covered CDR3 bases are TGTGCCAGCAGTGTTCTAGCGGGGACAACAGATACC.

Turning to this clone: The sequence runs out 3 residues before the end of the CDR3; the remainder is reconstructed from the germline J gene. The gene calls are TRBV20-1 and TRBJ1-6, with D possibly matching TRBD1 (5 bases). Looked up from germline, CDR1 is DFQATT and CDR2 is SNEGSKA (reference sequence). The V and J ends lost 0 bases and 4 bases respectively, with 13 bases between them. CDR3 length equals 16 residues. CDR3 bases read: TGCAGTGCTAGAGATTTGGGGGGAAATTATAATTCACCC. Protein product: CSARDLGGNYNSP. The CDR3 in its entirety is CSARDLGGNYNSPLHF.

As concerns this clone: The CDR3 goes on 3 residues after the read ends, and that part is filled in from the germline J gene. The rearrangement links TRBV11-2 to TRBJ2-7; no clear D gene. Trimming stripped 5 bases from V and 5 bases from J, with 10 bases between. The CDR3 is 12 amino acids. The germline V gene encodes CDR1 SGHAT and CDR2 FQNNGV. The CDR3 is CASSQYMDEQYF. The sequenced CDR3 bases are TGTGCCAGCAGCCAATACATGGACGAG.